The sequence of this T cell receptor beta chain was determined in a study of shared clonotypes between healthy human individuals. Study-level points and caveats: Relative to memory subsets, naive subsets generally showed larger estimated richness.

The repertoire was sequenced with immunoSEQ multiplex PCR; TCRdb's copy has only in-frame clones and lacks some. The table has under 1 million clones, roughly 92% seen once. The germline V gene has CDR1 MGHRA and CDR2 YSYEKL. After removal of 1 base from V and 6 bases from J, the junction contained 4 bases not matched to a gene. The CDR3 loop spans 15 amino acids. Concerning this clone: As yet, its antigen is unknown.

Naivety among CD8 cells was defined by CD45RO negativity and positive CCR7 selection, thereby excluding terminally differentiated effector memory CD45RA+ cells. Input material: naive CD8+ T cells sorted from blood. The chain is built from TRBV4-1 and TRBJ1-4, with TRBD1 matching 8 bases. The sequence was obtained from a young man in good health. In DNA form, the CDR3 reads TGCGCCAGCAGCCAAGTTCCGACAGGGGATGAAAAACTGTTTTTT. As protein: CASSQVPTGDEKLFF.